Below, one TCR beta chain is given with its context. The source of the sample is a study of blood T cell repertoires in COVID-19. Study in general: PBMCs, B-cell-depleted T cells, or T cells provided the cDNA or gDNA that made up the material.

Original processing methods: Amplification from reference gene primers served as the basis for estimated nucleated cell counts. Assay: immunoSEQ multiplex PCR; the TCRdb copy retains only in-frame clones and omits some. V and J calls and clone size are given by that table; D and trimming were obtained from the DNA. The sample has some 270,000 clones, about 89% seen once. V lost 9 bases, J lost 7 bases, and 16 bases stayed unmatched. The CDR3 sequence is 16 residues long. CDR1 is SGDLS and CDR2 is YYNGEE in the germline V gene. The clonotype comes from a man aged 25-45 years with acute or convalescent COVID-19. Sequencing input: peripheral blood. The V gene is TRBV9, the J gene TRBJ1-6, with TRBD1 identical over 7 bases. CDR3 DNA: TGTGCCAACATTCTCCAACCGGGACAGTGGAATTCACCCCTCCACTTT. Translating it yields CANILQPGQWNSPLHF.